These 8 T cell receptor beta chains came from one sample sequenced in a study of cytomegalovirus exposure and HLA in healthy donors. PCR used 60 Vbeta primers and 13 Jbeta primers. Sequencing used immunoSEQ multiplex PCR; TCRdb keeps in-frame clones, though not all of them. Of about 210,000 clones detected, nearly 80% appear once; the ten largest clones hold approximately 2%. The sequencing input was PBMCs. The receptors derive from a male donor in good health and CMV-seronegative.

The chain employs TRBV27 and TRBJ2-7, with 10 positions matching TRBD1. Germline CDR1 and CDR2: MNHEY and SMNVEV (reference sequence). CDR3 size: 17 residues. The V segment lost 1 base and the J segment 5 bases; nucleotides outside the gene matches: 11. The CDR3 loop is CASSLFNPGQGSHEQYF. In nucleotides, the CDR3 is TGTGCCAGCAGTTTATTTAATCCGGGACAGGGGTCCCACGAGCAGTACTTC.

The chain uses TRBV19 and TRBJ1-6; D may be TRBD1 (5 bases). The germline CDR1 and CDR2 sequences are LNHDA and SQIVND (reference sequence). Deletions cut 4 bases from V and 6 bases from J, with 16 bases between. The CDR3 has 16 amino acids. CDR3 nucleotide sequence: TGTGCCAGTAGTACAGGGTCGCGCCGAGTTAATTCACCCCTCCACTTT. This sequence encodes CASSTGSRRVNSPLHF.

As DNA, the CDR3 is TGTGCCAGCAAGGACTCTGAAGCTTTCTTT. This sequence encodes CASKDSEAFF. J is TRBJ1-1 and V is TRBV28; no clear D. The germline V gene encodes CDR1 MDHEN and CDR2 SYDVKM. The CDR3 extends over 10 amino acids. V was trimmed by 7 bases and J by 6 bases, leaving 6 bases between them.

The V gene is TRBV6-5, the J gene TRBJ1-5; no reliable D call. The germline CDR1 and CDR2 sequences are MNHEY and SVGAGI. The germline V and J ends were trimmed by 2 bases and 7 bases, with 15 bases remaining between them. The CDR3 has 15 amino acids. CDR3 amino acids: CASSYRGIAGQPQHF. As DNA, the CDR3 is TGTGCCAGCAGTTACCGGGGTATCGCCGGACAGCCCCAGCATTTT.

This clone came up once. V is TRBV28 and J is TRBJ2-7, with D perhaps matching TRBD1 (5 bases). Trimming removed 2 bases at V and 2 bases at J, with 10 bases between. The length of the CDR3 is 14 residues. Germline V gene lookup returns CDR1 MDHEN and CDR2 SYDVKM. The CDR3 DNA reads as TGTGCCAGCAGTTTAGAGGACAAGACCTACGAGCAGTACTTC. The encoded protein is CASSLEDKTYEQYF.

The CDR3 is CASSPREQNQFWNEQFF. The CDR3 DNA reads as TGTGCCAGCAGCCCACGGGAGCAGAACCAGTTTTGGAATGAGCAGTTCTTC. The chain has TRBV13 and TRBJ2-1, with a possible D match to TRBD2 (6 bases). The CDR3 contains 17 residues. CDR1 is PRHDT and CDR2 is FYEKMQ in the germline V gene (reference sequence). The V end lost 5 bases, the J end lost 7 bases, and 24 bases lay between the germline ends.

Only one count was recorded for this clone. J is TRBJ1-6 and V is TRBV5-4; D is possibly TRBD1 (5 bases). The ends were cut back, 1 base at V and 8 bases at J, with 10 bases in the middle. Germline lookup yields CDR1 SGHNT and CDR2 YYREEE (reference sequence). The CDR3 extends over 14 amino acids. CDR3 amino acids: CASSLPGGDSPLHF. The CDR3 nucleotides read TGTGCCAGCAGCTTGCCGGGGGGGGATTCACCCCTCCACTTT.

CDR3 in DNA: TGCGCCAGCAGCTTTAACAGGGCTGGAACAGATACGCAGTATTTT. Translated, it gives CASSFNRAGTDTQYF. The chain employs TRBV5-1 and TRBJ2-3; the D gene is possibly TRBD1 (6 bases). Trimming shortened V by 2 bases and J by 3 bases, and 13 bases separated the two germline ends. The CDR3 has 15 amino acids. From germline, CDR1 is SGHRS and CDR2 YFSETQ.